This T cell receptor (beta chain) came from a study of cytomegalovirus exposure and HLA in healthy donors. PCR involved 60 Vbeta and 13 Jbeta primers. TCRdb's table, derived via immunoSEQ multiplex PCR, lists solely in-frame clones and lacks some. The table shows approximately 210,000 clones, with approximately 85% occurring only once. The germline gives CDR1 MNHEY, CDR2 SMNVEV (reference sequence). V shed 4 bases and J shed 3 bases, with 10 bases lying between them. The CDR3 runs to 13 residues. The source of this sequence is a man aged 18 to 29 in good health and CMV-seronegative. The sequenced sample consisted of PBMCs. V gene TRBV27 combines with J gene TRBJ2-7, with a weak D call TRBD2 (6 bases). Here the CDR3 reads CASSSSGYYEQYF. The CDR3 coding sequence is TGTGCCAGCAGTTCCAGCGGGTACTACGAGCAGTACTTC.